The table lists the clone carrying this T cell receptor (beta chain) with a few counts. The antigen is not known. This entry belongs to a study of identical twins. General study findings and limits: While abundant cord blood beta clonotypes carried fewer insertions, memory repertoires showed no such pattern.

Each CDR3 protein gets one entry after TCRdb re-called the 5' RACE reads with MiXCR. The sample yields about 200,000 distinct CDR3 sequences, under 12% seen once. CDR1 and CDR2 (germline): MNHEY, SVGAGI. The CDR3 loop spans 17 amino acids. V lost 1 base and J lost 5, with 15 bases in between. This clonotype was sampled from a man aged 45-65 years in good health. The sequenced sample was memory T cells sorted from blood. This chain joins TRBV6-5 and TRBJ1-6; D not resolved. CDR3 residues: CASSYFVIRGNNSPLHF. DNA for the CDR3: TGTGCCAGCAGTTACTTCGTCATTCGAGGCAATAATTCACCCCTCCACTTT.